A single sample is the source of the 15 T cell receptor beta chains below, sequenced in a study of T cell responses to AZD1222 COVID-19 vaccine. Clones were read by immunoSEQ multiplex PCR, and TCRdb kept only the in-frame ones, dropping some. The sample shows roughly 120,000 clones, approximately 86% of them seen only once. The starting material was peripheral blood, obtained on day 0 of AZD1222 vaccination. The receptors were sampled from an adult in good health.

The rearrangement joins TRBV6-2 or TRBV6-3 to TRBJ1-2; D not certain. Between the trimmed V and J ends, which lost 2 bases and 3 bases, there was a span of 13 bases. CDR1 is MNHEY and CDR2 is SVGEGT in the germline V gene. The CDR3 has 15 amino acids. The DNA of the CDR3 is TGTGCCAGCAGTTACAGACTGGGAGCTGACTATGGCTACACCTTC. It codes for CASSYRLGADYGYTF.

This chain links TRBV28 with TRBJ1-1; D ambiguous. Germline V gene lookup returns CDR1 MDHEN and CDR2 SYDVKM. The V end was cut by 6 bases, the J end by 5 bases, with 13 bases between. The CDR3 has 13 residues. This CDR3 is CASRAGPITEAFF. DNA for the CDR3: TGTGCCAGCAGAGCCGGGCCAATAACTGAAGCTTTCTTT. The whole variable domain, filled in from reference TRBV28 and TRBJ1-1, reads DVKVTQSSRYLVKRTGEKVFLECVQDMDHENMFWYRQDPGLGLRLIYFSYDVKMKEKGDIPEGYSVSREKKERFSLILESASTNQTSMYLCASRAGPITEAFFGQGTRLTVV.

This clone has only one observation. The J gene is TRBJ1-4, the V gene TRBV15; possibly TRBD1 for D (6 bases). V lost 3 bases and J 0 bases, leaving 8 bases between the germline ends. Germline V gene sequence: CDR1 LNHNV, CDR2 YYDKDF (reference sequence). The CDR3 runs to 15 residues. The DNA of the CDR3 is TGTGCCACCAGCAGTCAGGGGTCAACTAATGAAAAACTGTTTTTT. Translating it yields CATSSQGSTNEKLFF. Using reference TRBV15 and TRBJ1-4 for the parts outside the CDR3, the full variable domain is DAMVIQNPRYQVTQFGKPVTLSCSQTLNHNVMYWYQQKSSQAPKLLFHYYDKDFNNEADTPDNFQSRRPNTSFCFLDIRSPGLGDTAMYLCATSSQGSTNEKLFFGSGTQLSVL.

V gene TRBV12-3 or TRBV12-4 combines with J gene TRBJ1-1; D is ambiguous. The CDR3 loop spans 12 amino acids. V was cut by 7 bases and J by 1 base, with 7 bases left in between. This CDR3 is CASTEWNTEAFF. DNA of the CDR3: TGTGCCAGCACCGAGTGGAACACTGAAGCTTTCTTT.

This chain uses TRBV27 with TRBJ2-6; TRBD1 matches 8 bases. The V gene's germline CDR1 is MNHEY and CDR2 SMNVEV (reference sequence). Germline trimming cut 8 bases from V and 1 base from J; bases unmatched to any gene: 10. The length of the CDR3 is 17 residues. CDR3 loop: CASGRQGYASGANVLTF. For the CDR3, the DNA is TGTGCCAGCGGAAGACAGGGGTACGCTTCTGGGGCCAACGTCCTGACTTTC.

The chain combines TRBV19 with TRBJ1-1; no firm D call. Trimming shortened V by 1 base and J by 8 bases, and 8 bases separated the two germline ends. The germline V gene encodes CDR1 LNHDA and CDR2 SQIVND (reference sequence). The CDR3 consists of 12 residues. CDR3 nucleotide sequence: TGTGCCAGTAGTATAGGACCTCGGGAAGCTTTCTTT. Translated, it gives CASSIGPREAFF.

The V call is TRBV5-1, the J call TRBJ2-5, with a tentative D call TRBD1 (5 bases). The CDR3 length is 14 residues. Trimming took off 4 bases at V and 0 bases at J, with 10 bases between the two ends. Germline CDR1 reads SGHRS; CDR2 reads YFSETQ. The CDR3 region has the DNA TGCGCCAGCAGCGTGACAGATTACCAAGAGACCCAGTACTTC. Its translation: CASSVTDYQETQYF.

The chain employs TRBV18 and TRBJ2-7; 9 bases agree with TRBD2. The V segment lost 0 bases and the J segment 7 bases; nucleotides outside the gene matches: 7. This CDR3 has 15 amino acids. Per germline, CDR1 KGHSH and CDR2 LQKENI. CDR3 bases: TGTGCCAGCTCACCACCGGGCCTAGCGGGAATAGAGCAGTACTTC. It codes for CASSPPGLAGIEQYF.

This clone was detected only once. This chain uses TRBV15 with TRBJ1-2; 7 bases align to TRBD1. The CDR3 runs to 14 residues. Germline loops: CDR1 LNHNV, CDR2 YYDKDF (reference sequence). V shed 5 bases, J shed 6 bases, and the junction held 9 bases outside the gene matches. The CDR3 sequence: CATSPRHRGDGYTF. The DNA of the CDR3 is TGTGCCACCAGCCCGCGTCACAGGGGAGATGGCTACACCTTC.

The chain joins TRBV29-1 to TRBJ2-3, with a tentative D call TRBD1 (6 bases). The ends were cut back, 4 bases at V and 0 bases at J, with 8 bases in the middle. The germline V gene has CDR1 SQVTM and CDR2 ANQGSEA. The CDR3 length is 13 residues. The CDR3 protein is CSVGGLSTDTQYF. The CDR3 DNA reads as TGCAGCGTTGGGGGGCTTAGCACAGATACGCAGTATTTT.

The genes are TRBV7-9 and TRBJ1-2, with D maybe TRBD1 (5 bases). The CDR3 consists of 13 residues. CDR1 is SEHNR and CDR2 is FQNEAQ in the germline V gene (reference sequence). The V gene lost 4 bases and the J gene lost 4 bases, with 10 bases spanning the gap. CDR3 DNA: TGTGCCAGCAGCTCCGGCAGGGCCTATGGCTACACCTTC. This sequence encodes CASSSGRAYGYTF.

The CDR3 spells CASSPSGRKNSPLHF. Here the CDR3 DNA reads TGTGCCAGCAGCCCATCGGGACGGAAAAATTCACCCCTCCACTTT. The rearrangement joins TRBV11-1 to TRBJ1-6; D possibly corresponds to TRBD1 (5 bases). CDR3 length: 15 residues. The ends were cut back, 5 bases at V and 7 bases at J, with 15 bases in the middle. In germline, CDR1 is SGHAT, CDR2 FQDESV (reference sequence).

V usage is TRBV5-1 and J usage is TRBJ2-3, with D hard to call. The CDR3 has 15 residues. Trimming shortened V by 0 bases and J by 3 bases, and 11 bases separated the two germline ends. The germline V gene encodes CDR1 SGHRS and CDR2 YFSETQ. CDR3 in amino acids: CASSLEVGRTDTQYF. The CDR3 coding sequence is TGCGCCAGCAGCTTGGAAGTAGGGCGGACAGATACGCAGTATTTT.

This chain uses TRBV11-3 with TRBJ2-1, with D possibly being TRBD1 or TRBD2 (7 bases each). The V end lost 1 base, the J end lost 4 bases, and 11 bases lay between the germline ends. CDR1 is SGHNT and CDR2 is YENEEA in the germline V gene. The CDR3 has 15 amino acids. DNA for the CDR3: TGTGCCAGCAGCTTAGGACAGGGAGGGTACAATGAGCAGTTCTTC. This sequence encodes CASSLGQGGYNEQFF. Using reference TRBV11-3 and TRBJ2-1 for the parts outside the CDR3, the full variable domain is EAGVVQSPRYKIIEKKQPVAFWCNPISGHNTLYWYLQNLGQGPELLIRYENEEAVDDSQLPKDRFSAERLKGVDSTLKIQPAELGDSAVYLCASSLGQGGYNEQFFGPGTRLTVL.

This clone was counted only a few times. This sequence joins TRBV4-1 and TRBJ1-2; D unclear. V lost 0 bases and J 0 bases, leaving 8 bases between the germline ends. CDR1 is MGHRA and CDR2 is YSYEKL in the germline V gene. The CDR3 is made up of 15 amino acids. CDR3 DNA sequence: TGCGCCAGCAGCCAAGAAACAGTTTCTAACTATGGCTACACCTTC. It encodes CASSQETVSNYGYTF.